A single sample is the source of the 29 T cell receptor beta chains below, sequenced in a study of T cells in Graves' hyperthyroidism and ophthalmopathy. RNA transcripts provided the source from which TCR beta CDR3 regions were amplified. During a first-round RT-PCR of the TCR CDR3, the HTBI primer set was used. One entry per CDR3 protein, called by TCRdb with MiXCR from the multiplex PCR reads. This table holds over 700,000 distinct CDR3 sequences, about 35% found once. Sequenced sample: blood. These TCRs come from a woman aged 40 to 50 with Graves' hyperthyroidism.

The CDR3 loop reads CASSVSLLGTPDSPLHF. The CDR3 nucleotides are TGTGCCAGCAGCGTTAGTTTGTTGGGGACCCCGGATTCACCCCTCCACTTT. This chain joins TRBV11-2 and TRBJ1-6, with D possibly TRBD1 on 5 matching bases. Trimming removed 5 bases from V and 8 bases from J, with 22 bases in between. The CDR3 runs to 17 residues. Looked up from germline, CDR1 is SGHAT and CDR2 is FQNNGV.

This clonotype was picked up one time. The chain carries TRBV29-1 and TRBJ1-1; tentatively, D is TRBD1 (5 bases). Germline V gene lookup returns CDR1 SQVTM and CDR2 ANQGSEA. V dropped 5 bases and J dropped 4 bases, with 8 bases sitting between them. This CDR3 is 11 amino acids long. CDR3: CSVTRATEAFF. CDR3 DNA sequence: TGCAGCGTTACCAGGGCCACTGAAGCTTTCTTT.

This clonotype was seen many times. The chain joins TRBV24-1 to TRBJ1-6, with D unclear. The CDR3 loop spans 13 amino acids. V was clipped by 6 bases and J by 7 bases, with 9 bases between them. Germline CDR1 and CDR2: KGHDR and SFDVKD. The CDR3 protein is CATSSRENSPLHF. CDR3 DNA: TGTGCCACCAGTTCCAGAGAGAATTCACCCCTCCACTTT.

This clonotype was recorded only once. A read error is possible here, since a much larger clone lies one base away. V and J are TRBV9 and TRBJ1-5, with D possibly matching TRBD1 (5 bases). CDR1 SGDLS and CDR2 YYNGEE come from the germline V gene. V shed 0 bases and J shed 10 bases, with 8 bases lying between them. This CDR3 is 12 amino acids long. The CDR3 protein is CASSVGREPQHF. The DNA of the CDR3 is TGTGCCAGCAGCGTAGGCAGGGAACCCCAGCATTTT.

This clonotype was found a few times. The gene calls are TRBV6-2 or TRBV6-3 and TRBJ2-7, with 7 bases identical to TRBD1. Germline V gene data show CDR1 as MNHEY and CDR2 as SVGEGT. V shed 5 bases, J shed 4 bases, and the junction held 8 bases outside the gene matches. This CDR3 is 14 amino acids long. The CDR3 spells CASSDHRGPYEQYF. The CDR3 region has the DNA TGTGCCAGCAGTGACCACAGGGGACCATACGAGCAGTACTTC.

This clonotype was seen more than once but under ten times. This may stem from a read error, because a much larger clone lies one nucleotide away. The chain recombines TRBV7-4 with TRBJ1-6; D not resolved. V lost 1 base, J lost 7 bases, and 11 bases lay in between. The germline V gene encodes CDR1 SGHVT and CDR2 SQSDAQ. CDR3 length equals 15 residues. The DNA for the CDR3 is TGTGCCAGCAGCTTAGGAACCCACGGCAATTCACCCCTCCACTTT. Translation gives CASSLGTHGNSPLHF.

The chain joins TRBV4-3 to TRBJ1-6, with D possibly TRBD1 on 6 matching bases. Deletions cut 0 bases from V and 0 bases from J, with 12 bases between. CDR1 is LGHNA, CDR2 YSLEER, per germline. CDR3 length: 18 residues. The CDR3 loop is CASSQDGGPSSYNSPLHF. In DNA, the CDR3 is TGCGCCAGCAGCCAAGATGGGGGCCCTAGCTCCTATAATTCACCCCTCCACTTT.

This clonotype appeared many times. This rearrangement joins TRBV15 to TRBJ1-6; 9 bases map to TRBD1. The CDR3 loop spans 16 amino acids. After removal of 5 bases from V and 1 base from J, the junction contained 3 bases not matched to a gene. From germline, CDR1 is LNHNV and CDR2 YYDKDF (reference sequence). The CDR3 is CATSADRGSYNSPLHF. The CDR3 region has the DNA TGTGCCACCAGCGCCGACAGGGGGTCCTATAATTCACCCCTCCACTTT. Full variable domain (outside the CDR3, taken from reference TRBV15 and TRBJ1-6): DAMVIQNPRYQVTQFGKPVTLSCSQTLNHNVMYWYQQKSSQAPKLLFHYYDKDFNNEADTPDNFQSRRPNTSFCFLDIRSPGLGDTAMYLCATSADRGSYNSPLHFGNGTRLTVT.

This chain uses TRBV6-1 with TRBJ1-5; D might be TRBD1 (6 bases). This CDR3 is 15 amino acids long. Trimming took off 5 bases at V and 5 bases at J, with 16 bases between the two ends. CDR1 is MNHNS and CDR2 is SASEGT in the germline V gene. The CDR3 sequence is CASSLGRGLDQPQHF. The CDR3 DNA is TGTGCCAGCAGTCTCGGACGGGGGCTAGATCAGCCCCAGCATTTT.

In its sample, this clonotype was seen many times. V is TRBV10-3 and J is TRBJ2-7, with TRBD1 identical over 8 bases. The V gene's germline CDR1 is ENHRY and CDR2 SYGVKD. The V segment lost 4 bases and the J segment 5 bases; nucleotides outside the gene matches: 4. CDR3 length: 13 residues. In nucleotides, the CDR3 is TGTGCCATCAGTGGACAGGGGAGGAACGAGCAGTACTTC. Its translation is CAISGQGRNEQYF.

The chain is built from TRBV15 and TRBJ2-7, with 8 bases lining up with TRBD2. The J call may be incorrect, as the DNA end agrees better with TRBJ2-1. The CDR3 has 16 residues. CDR1 LNHNV and CDR2 YYDKDF come from the germline V gene (reference sequence). CDR3 nucleotides: TGTGCCACCAGCAGAGATCAGCTAGCGGGTGGCGGTGAGCAGTTCTTC. It codes for CATSRDQLAGGGEQFF.

This clonotype was seen many times. The rearrangement uses TRBV10-3 and TRBJ1-2, with 7 bases lining up with TRBD1. CDR1 and CDR2 from the germline V gene are ENHRY and SYGVKD. V lost 5 bases, J lost 2 bases, and 5 bases stayed unmatched. The CDR3 is 14 amino acids. CDR3 DNA: TGTGCCATCAGTTTAGACAGGGCCAACTATGGCTACACCTTC. Its protein product is CAISLDRANYGYTF.

This clonotype has just one count. One end of the junction varies from germline; a read error may be responsible. The chain combines TRBV24-1 with TRBJ2-7, with 9 nucleotides matching TRBD2. This CDR3 is built from 14 residues. The germline gives CDR1 KGHDR, CDR2 SFDVKD. CDR3 amino acids: CASSKAGGSYEQYF. CDR3 DNA: TGTGCCAGCAGTAAAGCGGGGGGCTCCTACGAGCAGTACTTC.

The chain uses TRBV7-2 and TRBJ2-5; maybe TRBD2 (5 bases). There are 11 residues in the CDR3. Germline V lookup: CDR1 SGHTA, CDR2 FQGNSA. Trimming removed 5 bases from V and 11 bases from J, with 12 bases in between. The CDR3 DNA is TGTGCCAGCAGCCTCGGGATTGAGCAGTACTTC. Protein: CASSLGIEQYF.

This clonotype was found a few times. The chain is built from TRBV4-1 and TRBJ2-5, with 11 bases identical to TRBD2. The CDR3 is 15 amino acids. Germline CDR1 MGHRA, CDR2 YSYEKL. J gave up 3 bases and V 4 bases, and 4 bases lay outside the gene matches. The CDR3 here is CASSRRGLAEETQYF. CDR3 bases: TGCGCCAGCAGCCGGAGGGGACTAGCGGAAGAGACCCAGTACTTC.

V is TRBV12-3 or TRBV12-4 and J is TRBJ2-5, with TRBD2 as a possible D gene (5 bases). The length of the CDR3 is 14 residues. V was clipped by 7 bases and J by 2 bases, with 14 bases between them. CDR3 region: CASTARGVQETQYF. The CDR3 nucleotides are TGTGCCAGCACCGCTCGGGGTGTTCAAGAGACCCAGTACTTC.

This clonotype was seen repeatedly, ten times or more. The rearrangement joins TRBV20-1 to TRBJ1-3; no clear D. The CDR3 length is 13 residues. The germline CDR1 and CDR2 sequences are DFQATT and SNEGSKA (reference sequence). Trimming took off 0 bases at V and 3 bases at J, with 6 bases between the two ends. Written as DNA, the CDR3 is TGCAGTGCTAGAGAAGTAAATGGAAACACCATATATTTT. This sequence encodes CSAREVNGNTIYF.

CDR3 DNA sequence: TGTGCCAGCAGCTTAACGGTGGGCACTGGAAACACCATATATTTT. It yields the protein CASSLTVGTGNTIYF. The chain is built from TRBV7-3 and TRBJ1-3, with D hard to call. CDR1 SGHTA and CDR2 FQGTGA come from the germline V gene. CDR3 size: 15 residues. The V gene lost 0 bases and the J gene lost 2 bases, with 8 bases spanning the gap.

Only a few counts were recorded for this clonotype. The chain combines TRBV20-1 with TRBJ2-7, with 7 nucleotides matching TRBD1. Per germline, CDR1 DFQATT and CDR2 SNEGSKA (reference sequence). The CDR3 is 15 amino acids. The ends lost 4 bases at V and 0 bases at J; junction bases unmatched: 9. Here the CDR3 DNA reads TGCAGTGCTACAAAGGGGGCCTCCCTCTCCTACGAGCAGTACTTC. This codes for CSATKGASLSYEQYF.

This sequence joins TRBV28 and TRBJ2-7, with D perhaps being TRBD1 or TRBD2 (5 bases each). CDR3 length equals 13 residues. In germline, CDR1 is MDHEN, CDR2 SYDVKM. V was trimmed by 7 bases and J by 4 bases, leaving 14 bases between them. The CDR3 nucleotides read TGTGCCAGCATGTGGGGGAAGGCATACGAGCAGTACTTC. Amino acids: CASMWGKAYEQYF.

This clonotype was picked up many times. V gene TRBV7-2 combines with J gene TRBJ1-2; D not certain. The V end was cut by 7 bases, the J end by 4 bases, with 16 bases between. The CDR3 contains 14 residues. Germline V lookup: CDR1 SGHTA, CDR2 FQGNSA. CDR3 nucleotide sequence: TGTGCCAGCATCCCGCGAGCAGGCCCCTATGGCTACACCTTC. The encoded protein is CASIPRAGPYGYTF.

The table lists this clonotype with a few counts. This CDR3 reads CASSYDRDRVGNTIYF. In nucleotides, the CDR3 is TGTGCCAGCAGCTACGACCGGGACAGGGTTGGAAACACCATATATTTT. V usage is TRBV7-2 and J usage is TRBJ1-3; 9 nucleotides line up with TRBD1. Germline V lookup: CDR1 SGHTA, CDR2 FQGNSA. This CDR3 contains 16 residues. The J segment lost 3 bases and the V segment lost 4 bases, leaving 7 bases of the junction unmatched.

The CDR3 loop is CASSLQREGTEAFF. The DNA of the CDR3 is TGTGCCAGCAGCTTGCAAAGGGAGGGGACTGAAGCTTTCTTT. The V gene is TRBV5-4, the J gene TRBJ1-1; TRBD1 is a possible D gene (5 bases). Trimming pared 1 base from V and 5 bases from J, leaving 12 bases between. The CDR3 contains 14 residues. The germline CDR1 and CDR2 sequences are SGHNT and YYREEE (reference sequence).

The genes are TRBV24-1 and TRBJ2-5, with 7 bases that match TRBD2. The germline V gene has CDR1 KGHDR and CDR2 SFDVKD. The CDR3 length is 15 residues. V trimming: 4 bases; J trimming: 0 bases; junction bases outside the gene matches: 4. CDR3 sequence: CATSETAGHQETQYF. CDR3 in DNA: TGTGCCACCAGTGAGACAGCGGGACACCAAGAGACCCAGTACTTC.

This clonotype was seen ten or more times. V usage is TRBV12-3 or TRBV12-4 and J usage is TRBJ1-3; no reliable D call. The CDR3 sequence is 12 residues long. V gave up 4 bases and J gave up 4 bases, with 5 bases separating them. The CDR3, as DNA: TGTGCCAGCAGTTCGGACGGAAACACCATATATTTT. Translated: CASSSDGNTIYF.

This clonotype was found many times. In nucleotides, the CDR3 is TGTGCCAGCAGCCACGCCCAGGACAGGGCCTTCTATGGCTACACCTTC. Translating gives CASSHAQDRAFYGYTF. The rearrangement uses TRBV14 and TRBJ1-2, with TRBD1 matching over 8 bases. V lost 3 bases and J lost 4; bases outside the gene matches: 10. The CDR3 is made up of 16 amino acids. Looked up from germline, CDR1 is SGHDN and CDR2 is FVKESK. Full variable domain (missing parts from reference TRBV14 and TRBJ1-2): EAGVTQFPSHSVIEKGQTVTLRCDPISGHDNLYWYRRVMGKEIKFLLHFVKESKQDESGMPNNRFLAERTGGTYSTLKVQPAELEDSGVYFCASSHAQDRAFYGYTFGSGTRLTVV.

This clonotype was observed a few times. The chain combines TRBV4-1 with TRBJ2-5; D not resolved. Germline CDR1 MGHRA, CDR2 YSYEKL. The CDR3 has 14 amino acids. Deletions cut 4 bases from V and 5 bases from J, with 14 bases between. The CDR3 region has the DNA TGCGCCAGCAGCCGGAGAACCGTCGATGAGACCCAGTACTTC. This translates into CASSRRTVDETQYF.

The chain links TRBV24-1 to TRBJ2-3; D is uncertain. Germline values: CDR1 KGHDR, CDR2 SFDVKD. With 6 bases removed from V and 6 bases from J, the gap between germline ends came to 9 bases. CDR3 length equals 12 residues. CDR3 in DNA: TGTGCCACCAGTCTTGGGGTGGATACGCAGTATTTT. It yields the protein CATSLGVDTQYF.

This sequence joins TRBV14 and TRBJ2-1, with D possibly TRBD1 on 6 matching bases. The CDR3 totals 16 residues. Germline V gene sequence: CDR1 SGHDN, CDR2 FVKESK. V was cut by 4 bases and J by 7 bases, with 20 bases left in between. The CDR3 protein is CASSPRPGALMNEQFF. In nucleotides, the CDR3 is TGTGCCAGCAGCCCCCGCCCAGGGGCGTTAATGAATGAGCAGTTCTTC.